This T cell receptor beta chain was captured by sequencing in a study of T cell repertoires in cytomegalovirus infection. Via MiXCR, TCRdb re-called the reads, giving one row per CDR3 protein. The sample carries approximately 750,000 distinct CDR3 sequences, 35% recorded once. The CDR3 runs to 18 residues. Trimming at V came to 3 bases and at J to 3 bases, leaving 13 bases not matched to a gene. CDR1 is SGHDT and CDR2 is YYEEEE in the germline V gene. The sequence was collected from a human donor in good health (CMV status not recorded). Some clones in this sample may be carry-over from other donors' samples. The chain carries TRBV5-6 and TRBJ2-7, with TRBD2 matching 12 bases. Sequencing used PBMCs. DNA of the CDR3: TGTGCCAGCAGCTCAACCGGGACTAGCGGGCGCGGGAACTACGAGCAGTACTTC. Translation: CASSSTGTSGRGNYEQYF.